The 8 T cell receptor beta chains presented below share a single source sample, sequenced in a study of early T cells in non-severe SARS-CoV-2 infection. Using its own MiXCR run on the 5' RACE reads, TCRdb lists one record per CDR3 protein. The table includes fewer than 55,000 distinct CDR3 sequences, 11% detected once. The sequencing sample was made of whole blood. The source of these receptors is an adult who was a healthcare worker with PCR-confirmed SARS-CoV-2 infection or an uninfected control (not recorded which).

This clonotype was counted only a few times. The V and J genes are TRBV7-8 and TRBJ1-2; 9 bases line up with TRBD1. CDR1 SGHVS and CDR2 FQNEAQ come from the germline V gene. V dropped 5 bases and J dropped 7; count of bases not matched to a gene: 11. This CDR3 has 15 residues. The CDR3 coding sequence is TGTGCCAGCAGCCCCCCGGGGACAGGGTTTGCTGGCTACACCTTC. Its translation: CASSPPGTGFAGYTF.

This clonotype was found a few times. The genes are TRBV5-1 and TRBJ1-2; D unclear. V lost 4 bases to trimming and J lost 5 bases, with 9 bases between them. CDR1 and CDR2 from the germline V gene are SGHRS and YFSETQ. This CDR3 contains 12 residues. The CDR3 sequence is CASSTGQYGYTF. CDR3 DNA sequence: TGCGCCAGCAGCACCGGTCAATATGGCTACACCTTC.

The V and J genes are TRBV9 and TRBJ2-1, with 9 bases that match TRBD2. CDR3 size: 14 residues. The ends lost 2 bases at V and 9 bases at J; junction bases unmatched: 6. Germline values: CDR1 SGDLS, CDR2 YYNGEE. In DNA form, the CDR3 reads TGTGCCAGCAGCGTGGGACTAGCTAGGAGTGAGCAGTTCTTC. It translates to CASSVGLARSEQFF.

This clonotype has at least ten counts. The chain has TRBV20-1 and TRBJ2-3; D not resolved. Germline CDR1 DFQATT, CDR2 SNEGSKA (reference sequence). This CDR3 has 13 amino acids. Here the CDR3 reads CRGGQRGMDTQYF. The CDR3 DNA reads TGCAGGGGTGGGCAGCGTGGGATGGATACGCAGTATTTT.

The rearrangement joins TRBV10-2 to TRBJ1-2; a possible D gene is TRBD1 (5 bases). Trimming pared 6 bases from V and 4 bases from J, leaving 12 bases between. The germline CDR1 and CDR2 sequences are WSHSY and SAAADI. The CDR3 covers 13 residues. CDR3 protein: CASRKGWTYGYTF. In DNA form, the CDR3 reads TGCGCCAGCAGAAAGGGGTGGACCTATGGCTACACCTTC.

Many counts were recorded for this clonotype. The chain has TRBV20-1 and TRBJ2-2, with TRBD1 as a possible D gene (5 bases). This CDR3 has 16 amino acids. V was clipped by 2 bases and J by 2 bases, with 15 bases between them. Germline V lookup: CDR1 DFQATT, CDR2 SNEGSKA (reference sequence). The CDR3 is CSARFGDRFNTGELFF. CDR3 DNA: TGCAGTGCTAGATTCGGTGACAGATTTAACACCGGGGAGCTGTTTTTT.

On this clonotype: One end of the junction is discordant with germline, which a read error may explain. The J gene is TRBJ1-1, the V gene TRBV20-1; D is unresolved. The CDR3 extends over 15 amino acids. Germline values: CDR1 DFQATT, CDR2 SNEGSKA (reference sequence). The CDR3 DNA reads TGCAGTGCTGGAGATTACATGACTGGTCAAACTGAAGCTTTCTTT. Protein: CSAGDYMTGQTEAFF.

This clonotype was detected a few times. The chain couples TRBV5-1 to TRBJ1-1; D not certain. CDR1 and CDR2 (germline): SGHRS, YFSETQ. Trimming pared 4 bases from V and 5 bases from J, leaving 18 bases between. The CDR3 sequence is 15 residues long. CDR3 amino acids: CASSRYSAADTEAFF. CDR3 in DNA: TGCGCCAGCAGCCGGTACAGCGCCGCGGATACTGAAGCTTTCTTT.